Listed below are T cell receptor beta chains from one sample, sequenced in a study of blood T cell repertoires in COVID-19. TCRdb's copy holds only in-frame clones and misses some; the assay was immunoSEQ multiplex PCR. The data show around 270,000 clones, with 70% to 90% seen just once and roughly 4% held by the top ten. Sequenced: PBMCs or T cells enriched from blood (not recorded which). The receptors shown here come from a woman in her 30s who had recovered from COVID-19. CDR3s include the opening cysteine and the closing phenylalanine or tryptophan. Fields, in order: CDR3 DNA, CDR3 protein, D gene, V gene, J gene, clone size. D genes are given only for firm matches. Some rows mark clone size as missing; the rest say once, few, many or name a class of expanded clone.

TGCGCCAGCAGCCAAGCGACAGGGACAGGGGAGACCCAGTACTTC	CASSQATGTGETQYF	TRBD1	TRBV4-1	TRBJ2-5	NA
TGTGCCAGTAGTCGCACCCCCCAGGGGGCAGATCAGCCCCAGCATTTT	CASSRTPQGADQPQHF	TRBD1	TRBV19	TRBJ1-5	NA
TGTGCCATCAGTGAGGTACGCGGGAACACCGGGGAGCTGTTTTTT	CAISEVRGNTGELFF	NA	TRBV10-3	TRBJ2-2	NA
TGTGCCAGCAGCCTGGCTCAAATTCAGTTTGAAGCTTTCTTT	CASSLAQIQFEAFF	NA	TRBV9	TRBJ1-1	NA
TGCGCCAGCAGCATAGCGGGAGCAAGCGGGGAGCTGTTTTTT	CASSIAGASGELFF	TRBD2	TRBV5-1	TRBJ2-2	NA
TGTGCCAGCACCTCGTGGAGCGATAACTATGGCTACACCTTC	CASTSWSDNYGYTF	NA	TRBV2	TRBJ1-2	NA
TGCGCCAGCAGCCAAGTCCCGGGACAGGTCCGGCGCGGGGAGTATGGCTACACCTTC	CASSQVPGQVRRGEYGYTF	TRBD1	TRBV4-1	TRBJ1-2	NA
TGTGCCAGCATGAGTAACAATGAGCAGTTCTTC	CASMSNNEQFF	NA	TRBV6-5	TRBJ2-1	NA
TGTGCCAGCTCAGGGTTTCTGGGACAGGGCCTCAATCAGCCCCAGCATTTT	CASSGFLGQGLNQPQHF	TRBD1	TRBV18	TRBJ1-5	once
TGTGCCATCAGTCCGGGACAGGCCAATATGAACACTGAAGCTTTCTTT	CAISPGQANMNTEAFF	TRBD1	TRBV10-3	TRBJ1-1	NA
TGTGCCACCCGATCCGGGACAGGGGGATACTATAGCAATCAGCCCCAGCATTTT	CATRSGTGGYYSNQPQHF	TRBD1	TRBV27	TRBJ1-5	few
TGTGCCAGCAGCCTCAAGGGGGAGCAGCATTTT	CASSLKGEQHF	NA	TRBV3-1/TRBV3-2	TRBJ1-5	NA
TGCGCCAGCAGTGAAACAGGGGGTCAGCCCCAGCATTTT	CASSETGGQPQHF	TRBD1	TRBV23-1	TRBJ1-5	NA
TGTGCCAGCAGCTCCCCCATAGGGGGCCTCACCGGGGAGCTGTTTTTT	CASSSPIGGLTGELFF	TRBD1	TRBV7-8	TRBJ2-2	NA
TGTGCCATCAGTGCGCCCGGGAGGTACGAGCAGTACTTC	CAISAPGRYEQYF	TRBD2	TRBV10-3	TRBJ2-7	NA
TGTGCCATCAGTGATCGGCAGGGGTATGGCTACACCTTC	CAISDRQGYGYTF	NA	TRBV10-3	TRBJ1-2	NA
TGTGCCAGCAGTTTGTGGGGACATTCCTACGAGCAGTACTTC	CASSLWGHSYEQYF	NA	TRBV27	TRBJ2-7	NA
TGCGCCAGCAGGCGGGAGGGCTTCAATGAGCAGTTCTTC	CASRREGFNEQFF	TRBD2	TRBV4-1	TRBJ2-1	few
TGTGCCAGCAGTTACGATGGGACAGGGAAGGATGGCTACACCTTC	CASSYDGTGKDGYTF	TRBD1	TRBV6-5	TRBJ1-2	NA
TGTGCCTGGTCGAGGGAGGGGACGGGGTACAATGAGCAGTTCTTC	CAWSREGTGYNEQFF	TRBD2	TRBV30	TRBJ2-1	NA
TGCGCCAGTAACTTCGGGGGGCCAACAGATACGCAGTATTTT	CASNFGGPTDTQYF	NA	TRBV5-1	TRBJ2-3	NA
TGTGCCAGCAGCTTAGCGGGGCCAGGGGGTTGGCAAGAGACCCAGTACTTC	CASSLAGPGGWQETQYF	TRBD1	TRBV7-9	TRBJ2-5	NA
TGTGCCAGCAGGAAAAGATACGGGACAGGCAATGAGCAGTTCTTC	CASRKRYGTGNEQFF	TRBD1	TRBV6-5	TRBJ2-1	NA
TGTGCCAGCAGCTTAGAACAGGGTCGGTCCGGGGAGCTGTTTTTT	CASSLEQGRSGELFF	NA	TRBV7-2	TRBJ2-2	once
TGTGCCAGCAGTTTACAGGGTATCGGGGAGACCCAGTACTTC	CASSLQGIGETQYF	NA	TRBV6-5	TRBJ2-5	once
TGTGCCACCAGTGTGGCGGGGGAGTCCCATGGCTACACCTTC	CATSVAGESHGYTF	NA	TRBV24-1	TRBJ1-2	NA
TGCGCCAGCAGCAACCCCCAGGACAGGGGAGAGTACAATGAGCAGTTCTTC	CASSNPQDRGEYNEQFF	TRBD1	TRBV5-1	TRBJ2-1	NA
TGTGCCAGCAGCCAAGCTCGCGAGCAGTACTTC	CASSQAREQYF	NA	TRBV3-1/TRBV3-2	TRBJ2-7	once
TGTGCCAGCAGTCCCGACAGGGGAGCTAACTATGGCTACACCTTC	CASSPDRGANYGYTF	TRBD1	TRBV7-2	TRBJ1-2	NA
TGTGCCAGCAGCGGGGGGGTGAGCCAAGAGACCCAGTACTTC	CASSGGVSQETQYF	TRBD2	TRBV3-1/TRBV3-2	TRBJ2-5	NA
TGTGCCAGCAGTACCGGGACAGGGGGCACAGATACGCAGTATTTT	CASSTGTGGTDTQYF	TRBD1	TRBV6-4	TRBJ2-3	few
TGTGCCAGCAGCCATGGGAGCTACGAGCAGTACTTC	CASSHGSYEQYF	NA	TRBV3-1/TRBV3-2	TRBJ2-7	NA
TGTGCCAGTAGTTGGGCTACAGGTAGCGGGGAGCTGTTTTTT	CASSWATGSGELFF	NA	TRBV19	TRBJ2-2	NA
TGTGCCAGCAGCTTAGAACCCTGGACAGGGACCACTGAAGCTTTCTTT	CASSLEPWTGTTEAFF	TRBD1	TRBV7-3	TRBJ1-1	once
TGTGCCAGCAAAGTTGACCAGGGAGGCGAAGCTTTCTTT	CASKVDQGGEAFF	NA	TRBV2	TRBJ1-1	NA